This entry describes one TCR beta chain. Germline loops: CDR1 SEHNR, CDR2 FQNEAQ (reference sequence). CDR3 size: 12 residues. V dropped 5 bases and J dropped 7 bases, with 8 bases sitting between them. TCRdb analysed the RT-PCR reads with MiXCR anew, one entry per CDR3 protein. The table has about 680,000 distinct CDR3 sequences, approximately 14% seen once. The sample taken for sequencing was memory CD4+ T cells from blood. The receptor comes from a female donor in good health, serving as a healthy control. The chain links TRBV7-9 to TRBJ1-4; no clear D gene. The CDR3 loop is CASSLRTEKLFF. DNA for the CDR3: TGTGCCAGCAGCCTACGCACTGAAAAACTGTTTTTT. The entire variable domain, with the rest obtained from reference TRBV7-9 and TRBJ1-4, is as follows: DTGVSQNPRHKITKRGQNVTFRCDPISEHNRLYWYRQTLGQGPEFLTYFQNEAQLEKSRLLSDRFSAERPKGSFSTLEIQRTEQGDSAMYLCASSLRTEKLFFGSGTQLSVL.